This T cell receptor (beta chain) was found in a study of regulatory T cells in long-lasting Graves disease. Study details: Graves' patients diagnosed newly had used antithyroid drugs under 3 months. Study-wide results and limits: Persistent cases of Graves' showed reduced TCR diversity relative to newly diagnosed patients.

Arm-PCR of CDR3 regions and iRepertoire HTBI primers were the basis on which TCR beta libraries were built. TCRdb re-derived calls from the multiplex PCR reads in MiXCR, one entry per CDR3 protein. This sample has approximately 490,000 distinct CDR3 sequences, with roughly 15% found just once. CDR1 and CDR2 from the germline V gene are SGHTA and FQGTGA. Trimming removed 4 bases from V and 4 bases from J, with 8 bases in between. This CDR3 has 14 amino acids. About this clonotype: Its antigen is undetermined.

Time point denoted: newly diagnosed GD, antithyroid drugs for less than 3 months. RNA from PBMCs was the source of the TCR library. These data also formed part of another study, on T cells in Graves' hyperthyroidism and ophthalmopathy. Per that study: Any patient presenting with uncontrolled infection, other autoimmune disease, pregnancy or lactation was left out.

The origin of this receptor is a man in his forties or fifties with Graves disease. Specimen: peripheral blood mononuclear cells (PBMCs), collected at new diagnosis, from a patient treated with antithyroid drugs. This sequence joins TRBV7-3 and TRBJ2-6, with D perhaps TRBD2 (5 bases). The CDR3 region is CASSWRPGANVLTF. DNA of the CDR3: TGTGCCAGCAGCTGGAGGCCAGGGGCCAACGTCCTGACTTTC.